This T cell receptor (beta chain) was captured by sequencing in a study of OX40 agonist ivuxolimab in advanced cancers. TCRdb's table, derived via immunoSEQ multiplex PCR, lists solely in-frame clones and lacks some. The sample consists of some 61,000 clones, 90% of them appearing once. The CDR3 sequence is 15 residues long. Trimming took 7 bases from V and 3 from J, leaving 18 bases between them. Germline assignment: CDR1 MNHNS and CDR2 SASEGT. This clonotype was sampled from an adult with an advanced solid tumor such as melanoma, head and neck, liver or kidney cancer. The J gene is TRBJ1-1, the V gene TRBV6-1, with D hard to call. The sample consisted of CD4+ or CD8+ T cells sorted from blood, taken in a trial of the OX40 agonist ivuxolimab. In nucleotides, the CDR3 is TGTGCCAGCAACCCCCTTCCCAGAGGAGACACTGAAGCTTTCTTT. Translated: CASNPLPRGDTEAFF.